These 10 T cell receptor beta chains came from one sample sequenced in a study of cytomegalovirus exposure and HLA in healthy donors. The PCR employed 60 Vbeta primers together with 13 Jbeta primers. This table comes from immunoSEQ multiplex PCR, and its TCRdb copy is limited to in-frame clones, with some not included. The sample holds around 200,000 clones, more than 65% seen once. The sample comprised PBMCs. These TCRs come from a girl aged 2 to 9 in good health and CMV-seropositive.

This sequence joins TRBV14 and TRBJ1-2; D is perhaps TRBD1 (5 bases). V was cut by 5 bases and J by 2 bases, with 12 bases left in between. This CDR3 has 14 amino acids. Per germline, CDR1 SGHDN and CDR2 FVKESK. CDR3 sequence: CASSTVGGNYGYTF. CDR3 in DNA: TGTGCCAGCAGCACCGTGGGGGGGAACTATGGCTACACCTTC.

The chain links TRBV7-9 to TRBJ2-7; D is perhaps TRBD2 (6 bases). Germline-derived CDR1 and CDR2 are SEHNR and FQNEAQ (reference sequence). Trimming cost V 5 bases and J 5 bases, with 13 bases left between them. The CDR3 has 13 residues. CDR3 bases: TGTGCCAGCAGCCCGACTAGAATAGACGAGCAGTACTTC. Encoded protein: CASSPTRIDEQYF. The whole variable domain, remainder taken from reference TRBV7-9 and TRBJ2-7, is DTGVSQNPRHKITKRGQNVTFRCDPISEHNRLYWYRQTLGQGPEFLTYFQNEAQLEKSRLLSDRFSAERPKGSFSTLEIQRTEQGDSAMYLCASSPTRIDEQYFGPGTRLTVT.

The chain links TRBV9 to TRBJ2-5; unclear D gene. The J call may not be correct, given that the DNA end is closer to TRBJ2-7. The CDR3 covers 15 residues. CDR1 and CDR2 (germline): SGDLS, YYNGEE. The CDR3 here is CASSVGGDQTYEQYF. CDR3 DNA sequence: TGTGCCAGCAGCGTAGGCGGCGACCAAACCTACGAGCAGTACTTC.

The V call is TRBV18, the J call TRBJ2-3; D gene ambiguous. The CDR3 loop spans 16 amino acids. The V end lost 4 bases, the J end lost 0 bases, and 14 bases lay between the germline ends. Germline CDR1 KGHSH, CDR2 LQKENI. The chain's CDR3 is CASSLNFQRSTDTQYF. The CDR3 region has the DNA TGTGCCAGCTCACTAAATTTTCAGCGTAGCACAGATACGCAGTATTTT.

The V call is TRBV2, the J call TRBJ1-5; no firm D call. The CDR3 covers 14 residues. CDR1 SNHLY and CDR2 FYNNEI come from the germline V gene. Trimming removed 3 bases from V and 0 bases from J, with 6 bases in between. The CDR3 DNA reads TGTGCCAGCAGTGACGAGGGTAGCAATCAGCCCCAGCATTTT. Protein product: CASSDEGSNQPQHF.

This clone was seen only a few times. V and J are TRBV6-1 and TRBJ2-1; D may be TRBD1 (5 bases). The CDR3 has 11 residues. CDR1 is MNHNS and CDR2 is SASEGT in the germline V gene. The DNA of the CDR3 is TGTGCTTCCAGGGTTCTCTATGAGCAGTTCTTC. Amino acid sequence: CASRVLYEQFF.

The V gene is TRBV10-3, the J gene TRBJ2-3; TRBD2 agrees at 12 bases. This CDR3 spans 16 amino acids. In germline, CDR1 is ENHRY, CDR2 SYGVKD. V was clipped by 10 bases and J by 2 bases; unmatched bases: 10. Written as DNA, the CDR3 is TGTGCCACCCGACTAGCGGGGGCCCGACTCACAGATACGCAGTATTTT. Its translation is CATRLAGARLTDTQYF.

The chain joins TRBV15 to TRBJ2-1, with a weak D call TRBD2 (5 bases). Germline values: CDR1 LNHNV, CDR2 YYDKDF (reference sequence). The CDR3 loop spans 14 amino acids. Deletions cut 0 bases from V and 15 bases from J, with 18 bases between. The CDR3 region has the DNA TGTGCCACCAGCAGAGAAGTTCGGGGTCCCGTAGGGTTCTTC. Its protein product is CATSREVRGPVGFF.

The rearrangement links TRBV5-6 to TRBJ2-4; D may be TRBD1 (6 bases). Deletions cut 3 bases from V and 2 bases from J, with 9 bases between. Germline CDR1 is SGHDT and CDR2 is YYEEEE. The CDR3 has 14 amino acids. CDR3 nucleotide sequence: TGTGCCAGCAGCTACACAGGGTCCAAAAACATTCAGTACTTC. Its translation: CASSYTGSKNIQYF.

V gene TRBV30 combines with J gene TRBJ2-1; 8 bases fit TRBD1. Germline CDR1 reads GTSNPN; CDR2 reads SVGIG (reference sequence). V dropped 2 bases and J dropped 9; count of bases not matched to a gene: 9. The CDR3 runs 14 residues. CDR3 in amino acids: CAWSIGQGAVEQFF. The DNA for the CDR3 is TGTGCCTGGAGTATTGGTCAGGGGGCTGTTGAGCAGTTCTTC.